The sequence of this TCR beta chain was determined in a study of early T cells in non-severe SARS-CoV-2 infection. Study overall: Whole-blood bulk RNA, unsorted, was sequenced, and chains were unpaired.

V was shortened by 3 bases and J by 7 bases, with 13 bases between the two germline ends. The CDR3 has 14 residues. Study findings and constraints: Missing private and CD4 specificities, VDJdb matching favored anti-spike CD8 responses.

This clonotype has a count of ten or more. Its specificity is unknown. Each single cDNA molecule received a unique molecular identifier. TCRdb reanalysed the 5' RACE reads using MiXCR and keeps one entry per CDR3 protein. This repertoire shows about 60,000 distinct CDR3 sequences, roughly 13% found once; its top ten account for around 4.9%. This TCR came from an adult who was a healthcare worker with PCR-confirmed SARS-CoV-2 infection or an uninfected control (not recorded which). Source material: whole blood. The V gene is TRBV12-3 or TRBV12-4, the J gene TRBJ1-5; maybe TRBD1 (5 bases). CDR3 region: CASSFQGLAQPQHF. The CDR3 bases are TGTGCCAGCAGTTTTCAGGGACTTGCACAGCCCCAGCATTTT.